Listed below are T cell receptor beta chains from one sample, sequenced in a study of PD-1 blockade in classical Hodgkin lymphoma. Sequenced by immunoSEQ multiplex PCR; TCRdb stores in-frame clones only, minus some. The sample carries fewer than 30,000 clones, around 80% recorded once. Sequences were derived from CD4+ T cells from blood, sampled before the fourth cycle of nivolumab. The receptors were gathered from a human donor with classical Hodgkin lymphoma. The CDR3 runs from the conserved cysteine through the conserved F or W. A D gene is named only where the DNA matches it firmly. Rows may omit the clone size; those that give it use once, few, many or a size class.

clone size | D gene | J gene | V gene | CDR3 protein | CDR3 DNA
NA | NA | TRBJ2-3 | TRBV6-1 | CASSEWIGGLGDTQYF | TGTGCCAGCAGTGAATGGATAGGGGGGCTGGGAGATACGCAGTATTTT
NA | NA | TRBJ2-2 | TRBV7-8 | CASSLGGDSAQTGELFF | TGTGCCAGCAGCTTAGGAGGGGATAGCGCCCAAACCGGGGAGCTGTTTTTT
once | NA | TRBJ2-7 | TRBV7-9 | CASSLQGKSDF | TGTGCCAGCAGCTTACAGGGGAAATCCGACTTC
NA | NA | TRBJ2-1 | TRBV19 | CASDHPTGSSYNEQFF | TGTGCCAGCGACCATCCGACAGGCAGCTCCTACAATGAGCAGTTCTTC
NA | NA | TRBJ2-1 | TRBV21-1 | CASSKARAAGENNNEQFF | TGTGCCAGCAGCAAAGCTAGGGCGGCGGGGGAGAACAACAATGAGCAGTTCTTC
NA | NA | TRBJ2-1 | TRBV13 | CASSLGGGTYNEQFF | TGTGCCAGCAGCTTAGGAGGGGGAACCTACAATGAGCAGTTCTTC
NA | NA | TRBJ1-2 | TRBV7-8 | CASSNTGSVYGYTF | TGTGCCAGCAGCAATACAGGGAGTGTCTATGGCTACACCTTC
NA | TRBD1 | TRBJ1-3 | TRBV9 | CASSGTGTGNTIYF | TGTGCCAGCAGCGGGACAGGTACTGGAAACACCATATATTTT
NA | NA | TRBJ1-1 | TRBV5-1 | CASSLGENTEAFF | TGCGCCAGCAGCTTGGGGGAGAACACTGAAGCTTTCTTT
NA | NA | TRBJ1-5 | TRBV10-2 | CASSESIMEYQPQHF | TGCGCCAGCAGTGAGTCGATCATGGAATATCAGCCCCAGCATTTT
once | NA | TRBJ2-7 | TRBV10-3 | CAISEYRWAHEQYF | TGTGCCATCAGTGAGTACAGGTGGGCCCACGAGCAGTACTTC
NA | NA | TRBJ2-6 | TRBV7-6 | CASSLVRGGVLTF | TGTGCCAGCAGCTTAGTCCGCGGCGGCGTCCTGACTTTC
few | NA | TRBJ1-2 | TRBV5-1 | CASRASDGRPYTF | TGCGCCAGCCGAGCTTCGGACGGCCGTCCCTACACCTTC
NA | NA | TRBJ2-5 | TRBV5-8 | CASSIWTNQETQYF | TGTGCCAGCAGTATCTGGACCAACCAAGAGACCCAGTACTTC
few | NA | TRBJ2-7 | TRBV23-1 | CASSLGLPYEQYF | TGCGCCAGCAGTCTCGGGCTACCCTACGAGCAGTACTTC
NA | NA | TRBJ1-5 | TRBV20-1 | CSARPGRPQHF | TGCAGTGCCCGCCCGGGGCGGCCCCAGCATTTT
NA | TRBD2 | TRBJ2-2 | TRBV4-2 | CASRLRESGELFF | TGTGCCAGCAGGTTGCGGGAGTCCGGGGAGCTGTTTTTT
NA | TRBD2 | TRBJ2-2 | TRBV18 | CASSPRETTGELFF | TGTGCCAGCTCACCGCGGGAGACCACCGGGGAGCTGTTTTTT
NA | TRBD1 | TRBJ1-4 | TRBV10-3 | CATGDSIVGEKLFF | TGTGCCACAGGGGACAGTATTGTGGGTGAAAAACTGTTTTTT
NA | NA | TRBJ1-1 | TRBV9 | CASSVAREGVGQAFF | TGTGCCAGCAGCGTAGCTCGTGAGGGGGTCGGGCAAGCTTTCTTT
NA | TRBD2 | TRBJ2-3 | TRBV11-3 | CASSFGLAGHSTDTQYF | TGTGCCAGCAGCTTCGGACTAGCGGGTCATAGCACAGATACGCAGTATTTT
NA | NA | TRBJ2-3 | TRBV7-2 | CASSLLQVELTDTQYF | TGTGCCAGCAGCTTGTTGCAGGTGGAACTCACAGATACGCAGTATTTT
once | NA | TRBJ2-1 | TRBV7-3 | CASSLTGPREQFF | TGTGCCAGCAGCTTAACAGGCCCTAGGGAGCAGTTCTTC
once | NA | TRBJ2-7 | TRBV7-9 | CASSKDRAMIYEQYF | TGTGCCAGCAGCAAAGACAGAGCGATGATCTACGAGCAGTACTTC
NA | NA | TRBJ1-5 | TRBV7-2 | CASAKTNQPQHF | TGTGCCAGTGCTAAGACCAATCAGCCCCAGCATTTT
NA | NA | TRBJ1-1 | TRBV30 | CAWSLQFEAFF | TGTGCCTGGAGTCTTCAGTTTGAAGCTTTCTTT
NA | TRBD1 | TRBJ1-4 | TRBV6-1 | CASSVDRGQGKLFF | TGTGCCAGCAGTGTCGACAGGGGGCAAGGAAAACTGTTTTTT
NA | NA | TRBJ2-7 | TRBV28 | CASSWQGAQEQYF | TGTGCCAGCAGTTGGCAGGGAGCACAGGAGCAGTACTTC
NA | TRBD1 | TRBJ1-2 | TRBV10-3 | CAISESFVRTGNYGYTF | TGTGCCATCAGTGAGTCCTTTGTTCGGACAGGGAACTATGGCTACACCTTC
NA | TRBD2 | TRBJ2-7 | TRBV28 | CASSSSGTSLEQYF | TGTGCCAGCAGTTCCTCCGGGACTAGCCTCGAGCAGTACTTC
NA | NA | TRBJ1-1 | TRBV10-2 | CASSVAQVGAFF | TGCGCCAGCAGTGTGGCTCAGGTCGGAGCTTTCTTT
NA | TRBD2 | TRBJ2-3 | TRBV28 | CASSLYSAGGPYTQYF | TGTGCCAGCAGTTTATACTCGGCGGGAGGGCCGTATACGCAGTATTTT
NA | TRBD1 | TRBJ2-3 | TRBV19 | CASSRHRGADTQYF | TGTGCCAGTAGTAGGCACAGGGGGGCAGATACGCAGTATTTT